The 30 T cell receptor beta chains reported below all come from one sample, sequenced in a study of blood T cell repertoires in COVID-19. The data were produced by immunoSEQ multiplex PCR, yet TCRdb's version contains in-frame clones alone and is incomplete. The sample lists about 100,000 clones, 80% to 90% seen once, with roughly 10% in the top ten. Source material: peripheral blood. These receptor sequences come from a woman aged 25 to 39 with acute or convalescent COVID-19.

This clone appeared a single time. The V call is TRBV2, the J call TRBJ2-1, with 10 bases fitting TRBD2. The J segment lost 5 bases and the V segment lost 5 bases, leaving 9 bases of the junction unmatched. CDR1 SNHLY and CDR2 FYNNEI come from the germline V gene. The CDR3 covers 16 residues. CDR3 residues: CASSPERGGGDNEQFF. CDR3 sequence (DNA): TGTGCCAGCAGTCCGGAGCGGGGGGGCGGCGACAATGAGCAGTTCTTC.

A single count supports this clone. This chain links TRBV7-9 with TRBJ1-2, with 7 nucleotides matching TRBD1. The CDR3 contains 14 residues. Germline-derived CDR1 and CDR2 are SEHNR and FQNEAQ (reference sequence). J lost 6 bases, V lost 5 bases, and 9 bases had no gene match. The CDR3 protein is CASSQGTGADGYTF. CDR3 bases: TGTGCCAGCAGCCAAGGAACAGGGGCGGATGGCTACACCTTC. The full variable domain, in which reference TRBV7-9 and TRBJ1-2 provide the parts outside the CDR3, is DTGVSQNPRHKITKRGQNVTFRCDPISEHNRLYWYRQTLGQGPEFLTYFQNEAQLEKSRLLSDRFSAERPKGSFSTLEIQRTEQGDSAMYLCASSQGTGADGYTFGSGTRLTVV.

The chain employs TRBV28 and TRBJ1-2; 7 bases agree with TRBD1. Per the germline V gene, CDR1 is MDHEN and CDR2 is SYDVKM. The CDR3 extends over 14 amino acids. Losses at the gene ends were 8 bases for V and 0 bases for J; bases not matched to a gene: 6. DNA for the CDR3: TGTGCCAGCGGAGGGACAGCTCCTAACTATGGCTACACCTTC. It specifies CASGGTAPNYGYTF.

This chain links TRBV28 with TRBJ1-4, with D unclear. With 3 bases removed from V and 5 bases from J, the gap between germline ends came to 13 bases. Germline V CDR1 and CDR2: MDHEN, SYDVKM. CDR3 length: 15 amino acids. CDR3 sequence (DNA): TGTGCCAGCAGTTTGACGGGGAGGAGGAATGAAAAACTGTTTTTT. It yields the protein CASSLTGRRNEKLFF.

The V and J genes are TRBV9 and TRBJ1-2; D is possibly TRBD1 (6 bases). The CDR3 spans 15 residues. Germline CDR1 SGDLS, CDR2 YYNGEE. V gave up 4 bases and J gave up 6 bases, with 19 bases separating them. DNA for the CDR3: TGTGCCAGCAGCCAATCCCTGGCGGCAGGGGATGGCTACACCTTC. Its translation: CASSQSLAAGDGYTF.

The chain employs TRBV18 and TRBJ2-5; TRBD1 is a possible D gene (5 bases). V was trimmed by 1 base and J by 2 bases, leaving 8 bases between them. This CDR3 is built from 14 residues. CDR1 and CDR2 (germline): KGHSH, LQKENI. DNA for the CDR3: TGTGCCAGCTCACCACAACAGGATCAAGAGACCCAGTACTTC. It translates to CASSPQQDQETQYF.

CDR3 nucleotide sequence: TGCAGCGTCTATGGGGCCGGTGGTGAAAAACTGTTTTTT. Protein product: CSVYGAGGEKLFF. The chain combines TRBV29-1 with TRBJ1-4; D possibly corresponds to TRBD1 (5 bases). CDR1 is SQVTM and CDR2 is ANQGSEA in the germline V gene. Between the trimmed V and J ends, which lost 6 bases and 7 bases, there was a span of 15 bases. The CDR3 is 13 residues long.

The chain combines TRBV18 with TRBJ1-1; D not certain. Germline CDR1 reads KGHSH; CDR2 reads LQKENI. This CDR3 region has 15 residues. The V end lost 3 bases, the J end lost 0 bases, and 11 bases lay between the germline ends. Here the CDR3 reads CASSPGSRMNTEAFF. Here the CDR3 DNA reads TGTGCCAGCTCACCGGGCAGCCGAATGAACACTGAAGCTTTCTTT.

CDR3 amino acids: CASSLGARQGAWQYF. The CDR3, as DNA: TGTGCCAGCAGCTTAGGCGCCCGACAGGGGGCCTGGCAGTACTTC. The V and J genes are TRBV11-2 and TRBJ2-7; TRBD1 matches at 10 bases. The length of the CDR3 is 15 residues. CDR1 and CDR2 from the germline V gene are SGHAT and FQNNGV. The ends lost 1 base at V and 9 bases at J; junction bases unmatched: 9.

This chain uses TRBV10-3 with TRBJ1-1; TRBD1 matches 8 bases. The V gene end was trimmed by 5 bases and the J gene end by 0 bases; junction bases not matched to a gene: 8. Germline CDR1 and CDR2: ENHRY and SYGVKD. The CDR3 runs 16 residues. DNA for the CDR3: TGTGCCATCAGTTCCCGGGACAGGACGTTGAACACTGAAGCTTTCTTT. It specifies CAISSRDRTLNTEAFF.

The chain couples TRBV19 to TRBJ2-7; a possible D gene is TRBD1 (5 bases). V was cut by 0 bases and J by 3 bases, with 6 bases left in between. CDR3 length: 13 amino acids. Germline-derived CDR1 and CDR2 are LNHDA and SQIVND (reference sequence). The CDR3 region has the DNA TGTGCCAGTAGTATAGAAACAGGCTACGAGCAGTACTTC. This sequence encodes CASSIETGYEQYF. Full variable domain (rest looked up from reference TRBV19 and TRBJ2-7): DGGITQSPKYLFRKEGQNVTLSCEQNLNHDAMYWYRQDPGQGLRLIYYSQIVNDFQKGDIAEGYSVSREKKESFPLTVTSAQKNPTAFYLCASSIETGYEQYFGPGTRLTVT.

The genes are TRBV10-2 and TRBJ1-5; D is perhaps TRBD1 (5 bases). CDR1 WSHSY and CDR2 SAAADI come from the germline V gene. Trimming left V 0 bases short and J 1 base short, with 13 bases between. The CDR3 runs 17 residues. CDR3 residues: CASSESRGTRSNQPQHF. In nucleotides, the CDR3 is TGCGCCAGCAGTGAGTCGAGAGGGACTAGAAGCAATCAGCCCCAGCATTTT.

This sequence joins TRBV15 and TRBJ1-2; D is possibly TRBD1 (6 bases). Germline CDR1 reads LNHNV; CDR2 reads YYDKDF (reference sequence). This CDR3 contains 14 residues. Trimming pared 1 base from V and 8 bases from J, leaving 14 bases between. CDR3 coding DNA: TGTGCCACCAGCAGAGTTGCGGGGGCGGAAGGCTACACCTTC. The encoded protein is CATSRVAGAEGYTF.

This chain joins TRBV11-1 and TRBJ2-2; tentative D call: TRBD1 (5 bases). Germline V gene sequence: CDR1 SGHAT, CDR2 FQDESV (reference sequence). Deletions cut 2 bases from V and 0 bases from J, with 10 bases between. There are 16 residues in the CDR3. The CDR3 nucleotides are TGTGCCAGCAGCTTAAAGGTGGGGCCGAACACCGGGGAGCTGTTTTTT. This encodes CASSLKVGPNTGELFF.

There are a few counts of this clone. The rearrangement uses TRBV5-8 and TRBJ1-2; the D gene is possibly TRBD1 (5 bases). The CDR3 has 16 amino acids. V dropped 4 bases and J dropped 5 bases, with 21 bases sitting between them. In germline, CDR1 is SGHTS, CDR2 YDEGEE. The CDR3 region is CASSLYFGGVPYGYTF. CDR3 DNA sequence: TGTGCCAGCAGCCTCTATTTTGGGGGGGTACCGTATGGCTACACCTTC.

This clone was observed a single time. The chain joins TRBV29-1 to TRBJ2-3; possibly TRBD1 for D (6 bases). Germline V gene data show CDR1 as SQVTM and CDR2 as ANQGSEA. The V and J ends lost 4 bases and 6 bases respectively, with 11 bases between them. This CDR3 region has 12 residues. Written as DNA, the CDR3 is TGCAGCGTTGGCGGCAGGGGCGATACGCAGTATTTT. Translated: CSVGGRGDTQYF.

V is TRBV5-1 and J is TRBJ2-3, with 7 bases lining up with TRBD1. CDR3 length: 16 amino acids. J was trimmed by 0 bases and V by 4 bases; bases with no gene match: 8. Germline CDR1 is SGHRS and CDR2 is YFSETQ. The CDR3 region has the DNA TGCGCCAGCAGCCTTGCCCGGGACAGAAGCACAGATACGCAGTATTTT. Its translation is CASSLARDRSTDTQYF.

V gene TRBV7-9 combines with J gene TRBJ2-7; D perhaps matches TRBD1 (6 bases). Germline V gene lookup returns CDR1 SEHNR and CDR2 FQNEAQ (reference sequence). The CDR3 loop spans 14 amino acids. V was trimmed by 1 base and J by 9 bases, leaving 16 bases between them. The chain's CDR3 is CASSLGQPLGGQYF. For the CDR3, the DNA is TGTGCCAGCAGCTTAGGGCAGCCCCTAGGGGGGCAGTACTTC.

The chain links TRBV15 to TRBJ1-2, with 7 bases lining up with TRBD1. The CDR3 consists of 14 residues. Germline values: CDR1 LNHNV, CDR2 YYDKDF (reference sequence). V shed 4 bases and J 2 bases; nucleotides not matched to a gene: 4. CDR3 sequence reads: CATSTLTGNYGYTF. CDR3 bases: TGTGCCACCAGCACCCTGACAGGGAACTATGGCTACACCTTC.

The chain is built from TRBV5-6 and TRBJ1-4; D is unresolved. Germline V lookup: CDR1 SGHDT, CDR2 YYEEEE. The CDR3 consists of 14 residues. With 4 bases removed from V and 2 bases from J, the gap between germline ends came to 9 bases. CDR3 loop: CASSPAGTNEKLFF. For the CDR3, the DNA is TGTGCCAGCAGCCCAGCGGGGACTAATGAAAAACTGTTTTTT.

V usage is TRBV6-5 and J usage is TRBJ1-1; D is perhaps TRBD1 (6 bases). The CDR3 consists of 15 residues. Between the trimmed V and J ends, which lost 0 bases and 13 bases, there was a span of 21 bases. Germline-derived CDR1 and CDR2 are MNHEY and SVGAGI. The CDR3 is CASSYSVGTSGAGFF. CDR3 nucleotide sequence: TGTGCCAGCAGTTACTCAGTTGGGACATCAGGGGCCGGTTTCTTT.

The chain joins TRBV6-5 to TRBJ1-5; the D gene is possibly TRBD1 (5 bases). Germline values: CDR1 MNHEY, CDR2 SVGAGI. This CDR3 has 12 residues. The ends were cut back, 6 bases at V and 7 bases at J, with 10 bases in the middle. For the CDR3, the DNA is TGTGCCAGCAGCTGGCAGGGCCAGCCCCAGCATTTT. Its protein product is CASSWQGQPQHF.

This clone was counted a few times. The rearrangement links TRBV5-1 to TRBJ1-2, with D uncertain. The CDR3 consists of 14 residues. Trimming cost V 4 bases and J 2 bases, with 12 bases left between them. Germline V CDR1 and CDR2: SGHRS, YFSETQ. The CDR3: CASSLAELNYGYTF. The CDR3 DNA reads TGCGCCAGCAGCCTAGCCGAGTTAAACTATGGCTACACCTTC.

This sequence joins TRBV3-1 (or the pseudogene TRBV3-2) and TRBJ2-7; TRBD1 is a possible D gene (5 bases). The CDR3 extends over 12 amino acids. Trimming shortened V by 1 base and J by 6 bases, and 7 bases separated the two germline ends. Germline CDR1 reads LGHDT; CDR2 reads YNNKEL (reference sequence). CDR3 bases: TGTGCCAGCAGCCAAGGAAGGGGCGAGCAGTACTTC. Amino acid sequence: CASSQGRGEQYF.

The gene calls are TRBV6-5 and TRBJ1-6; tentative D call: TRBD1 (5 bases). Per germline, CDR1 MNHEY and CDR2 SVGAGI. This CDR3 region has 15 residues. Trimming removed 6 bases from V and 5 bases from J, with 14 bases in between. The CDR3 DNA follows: TGTGCCAGCAGCCGGACACTCCCGGATAATTCACCCCTCCACTTT. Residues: CASSRTLPDNSPLHF.

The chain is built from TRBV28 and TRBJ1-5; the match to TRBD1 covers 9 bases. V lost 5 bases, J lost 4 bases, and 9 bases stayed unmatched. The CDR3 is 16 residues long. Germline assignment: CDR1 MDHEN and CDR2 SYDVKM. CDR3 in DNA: TGTGCCAGCAGTCCGACAGGGGGTACCCTTAATCAGCCCCAGCATTTT. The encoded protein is CASSPTGGTLNQPQHF.

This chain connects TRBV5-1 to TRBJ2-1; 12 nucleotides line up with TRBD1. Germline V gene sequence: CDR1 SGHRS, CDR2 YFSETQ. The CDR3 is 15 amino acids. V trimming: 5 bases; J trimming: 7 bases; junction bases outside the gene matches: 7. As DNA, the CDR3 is TGCGCCAGCAGGTCTGGGACAGGGGGCGCGAATGAGCAGTTCTTC. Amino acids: CASRSGTGGANEQFF.

This CDR3 is CASRNPGQNYGYTF. CDR3 bases: TGTGCCAGCAGAAATCCGGGACAGAACTATGGCTACACCTTC. This chain connects TRBV27 to TRBJ1-2; 7 positions agree with TRBD1. This CDR3 comprises 14 residues. V was clipped by 6 bases and J by 2 bases; unmatched bases: 6. In germline, CDR1 is MNHEY, CDR2 SMNVEV (reference sequence).

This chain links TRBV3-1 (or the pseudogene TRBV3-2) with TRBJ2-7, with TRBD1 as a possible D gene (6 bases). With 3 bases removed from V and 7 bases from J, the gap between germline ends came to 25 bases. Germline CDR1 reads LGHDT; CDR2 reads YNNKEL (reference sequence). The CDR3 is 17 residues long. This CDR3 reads CASSQGTPGTWVREQYF. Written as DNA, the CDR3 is TGTGCCAGCAGCCAGGGAACCCCCGGGACATGGGTGCGGGAGCAGTACTTC.

CDR3 sequence: CASSSAGEGNYGYTF. In DNA, the CDR3 is TGTGCCAGCAGTTCGGCTGGAGAGGGTAACTATGGCTACACCTTC. The chain links TRBV28 to TRBJ1-2, with D unclear. The CDR3 runs to 15 residues. Germline CDR1 reads MDHEN; CDR2 reads SYDVKM. The V end was cut by 4 bases, the J end by 1 base, with 13 bases between.